This TCR beta chain was found in a study of response to subunit inactivated influenza vaccine. TCRdb called the RT-PCR reads again in MiXCR, with one record for every CDR3 protein. The data contain about 480,000 distinct CDR3 sequences, about 25% of them singletons. This clonotype has just a few counts. Sequencing was performed on CD4+ T cells sorted from PBMCs, taken around 5 days after vaccination. This receptor was identified in a man in his fifties or sixties who received an inactivated influenza vaccine.

CDR3 DNA sequence: TGCAGTGCTTGGGCAGGGGGTAGCACTGAAGCTTTCTTT. This sequence encodes CSAWAGGSTEAFF. This chain connects TRBV20-1 to TRBJ1-1; TRBD1 matches 7 bases. The CDR3 is made up of 13 amino acids. CDR1 and CDR2 (germline): DFQATT, SNEGSKA (reference sequence). The V segment lost 5 bases and the J segment 4 bases; nucleotides outside the gene matches: 7.